This T cell receptor (beta chain) was captured by sequencing in a study of blood T cell repertoires in COVID-19. Exposed study participants had met a COVID-19 case within 2 weeks before entry. Germline V gene data show CDR1 as SGHTA and CDR2 as FQGNSA. CDR3 length equals 13 residues. V lost 1 base and J 6 bases, leaving 7 bases between the germline ends. Measured with immunoSEQ multiplex PCR; TCRdb has only the in-frame clones, and not every one. The sample shows about 250,000 clones, 80% to 90% of them seen only once. The specimen sequenced was PBMCs or T cells enriched from blood (not recorded which). This chain links TRBV7-2 with TRBJ2-1, with D possibly matching TRBD1 (5 bases). The sequence was obtained from a woman aged 40 to 49 who had been exposed to COVID-19. The DNA for the CDR3 is TGTGCCAGCAGCTTAGGGGGCCCCAATGAGCAGTTCTTC. Its translation: CASSLGGPNEQFF.